Below, one T cell receptor beta chain is given with its context. This clonotype was picked up many times. Which antigen it targets is not known. It has no much larger one-base neighbor in the sample; base qualities were not kept. This sample is part of a study of T cells in Graves' hyperthyroidism and ophthalmopathy (dated by TCRdb to 2018 to 2020). With regard to the full study: Peripheral blood was collected at initial diagnosis, before any treatment. To identify distinguishing TCR V-J signatures, a discovery cohort of around 100 patients was used, comprising under 45 with Graves' ophthalmopathy and 55 to 65 with stable Graves' hyperthyroidism. Whether ophthalmopathy could be predicted prospectively was tested in an independent validation cohort made up of 18 to 20 hyperthyroidism patients plus 17 patients who later progressed to ophthalmopathy. The roughly 94 discovery patients were randomly split 7:3 into training and test sets. In more than 5 Graves' hyperthyroidism patients, the study also compared T-cell repertoires from thyroid tissue with T-cell repertoires from blood. After blood sampling, hyperthyroidism patients were treated with methimazole at a starting dose of 30 mg daily, and ophthalmopathy patients were treated with high-dose intravenous methylprednisolone. According to the paper, TCR Vbeta CDR3 sequencing was carried out on about 140 peripheral blood samples, which came from more than 40 ophthalmopathy, roughly 75 hyperthyroidism and roughly 17 progressor patients.

Ends trimmed: V by 1 base, J by 3 bases; bases unmatched to a gene: 8. The CDR3 runs 16 amino acids, cysteine and phenylalanine included. Only CDR3 DNA remains: 48 bases, in frame from the first base. Sequences SGHAT (CDR1) and FQNNGV (CDR2) are obtained from the germline V gene. Graves' hyperthyroidism was defined as stable when no progression to ophthalmopathy occurred over 18 months of follow-up. Hyperthyroidism patients were aged 18 to 65 years and newly diagnosed, with disease duration of less than 2 months. Any patient with an uncontrolled infection, another autoimmune disease, pregnancy or lactation was excluded. Diagnoses relied on clinical symptoms, serum thyroxine and TRAb, thyroid ultrasound and orbital computed tomography. PBMCs were isolated from about 9.2 ml of fresh peripheral blood by Ficoll-Paque density gradient centrifugation. Total RNA was extracted using Trizol reagent, and RNA quality was assessed on an Agilent 2100 Bioanalyzer.

Study-wide findings and limitations: Most expanded thyroid clonotypes (frequency above 0.001) were also detected in blood, a finding suggesting that blood repertoires may reflect thyroid immune responses. In validation, the model predicted progression to ophthalmopathy a median of roughly six months before onset, with about 70% sensitivity and nearly 75% specificity. No statistical method was used to set the sample size in advance, and investigators knew the group allocation. A 13 V-J signature model separated ophthalmopathy from stable hyperthyroidism, with 87.88% sensitivity and about 81% specificity in cross-validation and 80%/75% in testing.

The TCR beta CDR3 regions were amplified from the RNA transcripts. The TCR CDR3 was subjected to a first round of RT-PCR using the HTBI primer set and the Qiagen OneStep RT-PCR kit. Libraries were constructed in a second round of multiplex PCR, after which size selection and purification were carried out. Paired-end sequencing of the libraries was performed with 100 bp reads on an Illumina HiSeq2000. As for how the authors treated the data: Raw data were processed with SOAPnuke, discarding reads with adapters, uncalled bases, mean Phred below 15, or no exact constant-primer or identifier match. COPE v1.2.5 was used to merge high-quality paired reads, and clonotypes were defined as unique nucleotide sequences. MiTCR v1.1 was used to align the clonotypes against IMGT TRBV, TRBD and TRBJ reference segments. The analysis was restricted to V-J combinations with a frequency above 0.0001, which together covered 99% to 99.2% of the repertoires. A TCS score was defined as the ratio of F50 (clonal expansion) to E x V (chaos), with BLOSUM62-based TCRdist applied between CDR3 peptides within each V-J. Welch's t-statistics and random forest reduced 500 to 550 V-J features to 13, which were used in a naive Bayes classifier (R e1071). TCRdb reprocessed the public reads (quality trimming at Q25 with fastp, clone calling with MiXCR) and kept in-frame beta chains. Each record represents a unique CDR3 protein, reported with the most common genes and DNA among its rows. What appears here as the V and J calls and clone size reflects TCRdb's work, not the paper's. The table for this sample lists over 150,000 distinct CDR3 sequences; roughly a sixth of them were counted only once. The ten most abundant clones make up more than 50% of the sample.

This receptor chain uses TRBV11-2 and TRBJ2-7; TRBD2 lines up with 8 middle nucleotides. The sequencing input was blood. The TCR comes from a woman between 45 and 60 years old with Graves' hyperthyroidism. The CDR3 protein sequence reads: CASSLARPAGVYEQYF. At the DNA level, the sequence is TGTGCCAGCAGCTTAGCCAGGCCAGCGGGAGTCTACGAGCAGTACTTC.